A selection of T cell receptor beta chains follows, all from one sample in a study of graft-versus-host responses after intestinal transplantation. Libraries were prepared by immunoSEQ multiplex PCR; TCRdb keeps only in-frame clonotypes and omits some of them. Here the sample spans 13,000 or so clones, 74% being singletons. The material was ileum tissue, obtained 16 days after intestinal transplant. These TCRs come from a human patient who received an intestinal transplant, so some T cells may come from the graft donor. Each CDR3 is given with its conserved first and last residue. D genes are given only for firm matches. The listing skips clone size in some rows; elsewhere it reads once, few, many or a size class.

D gene	J gene	clone size	V gene	CDR3 protein	CDR3 DNA
.	TRBJ2-1	few	TRBV7-9	CASSGGMEQFF	TGTGCCAGCAGCGGGGGGATGGAGCAGTTCTTC
TRBD2	TRBJ2-4	few	TRBV5-1	CASSSGGAGVKNIQYF	TGCGCCAGCAGCTCCGGGGGGGCCGGGGTCAAAAACATTCAGTACTTC
TRBD2	TRBJ2-1	.	TRBV28	CASSRGTSVTGRQFF	TGTGCCAGCAGCCGCGGGACTAGCGTCACTGGGAGACAGTTCTTC
TRBD2	TRBJ2-7	.	TRBV30	CAWNWAGGYEQYF	TGTGCCTGGAACTGGGCGGGAGGCTACGAGCAGTACTTC
TRBD1	TRBJ2-5	few	TRBV6-6	CASREQGGRETQYF	TGTGCCAGCAGGGAACAGGGGGGCCGGGAGACCCAGTACTTC
TRBD1	TRBJ1-2	.	TRBV25-1	CASSGTGSNYGYTF	TGTGCCAGCAGTGGGACAGGGTCGAACTATGGCTACACCTTC
.	TRBJ2-2	.	TRBV27	CASRDDRQGWPGELFF	TGTGCCAGCAGGGACGATAGGCAGGGTTGGCCCGGGGAGCTGTTTTTT
TRBD1	TRBJ2-7	.	TRBV10-2	CASTGRGRLGEQYF	TGCGCCAGCACGGGCAGGGGGCGTTTGGGAGAGCAGTACTTC
.	TRBJ2-4	few	TRBV1	CTSSYSAGVEGAEILAKNIQYF	TGCACCAGCAGCTACTCAGCCGGGGTTGAGGGGGCCGAGATTCTAGCCAAAAACATTCAGTACTTC
.	TRBJ1-3	.	TRBV10-3	CAISDTSHTYSGNTIYF	TGTGCCATCAGTGACACCAGTCACACGTACTCTGGAAACACCATATATTTT
TRBD1	TRBJ1-2	.	TRBV4-1	CASSQEPGQGYGYTF	TGCGCCAGCAGCCAAGAACCGGGACAGGGCTATGGCTACACCTTC
TRBD2	TRBJ2-7	.	TRBV6-1	CASSPASGSSYEQYF	TGTGCCAGCAGTCCCGCCAGCGGGAGCTCCTACGAGCAGTACTTC
TRBD2	TRBJ2-4	.	TRBV30	CAWSVAGGGNIQYF	TGTGCCTGGAGTGTAGCGGGGGGCGGGAACATTCAGTACTTC
.	TRBJ1-1	.	TRBV20-1	CSARGSGKAFF	TGCAGTGCTAGAGGAAGCGGAAAAGCTTTCTTT
.	TRBJ2-7	.	TRBV6-1	CASSARGPYEQYF	TGTGCCAGCAGTGCGCGGGGCCCCTACGAGCAGTACTTC
.	TRBJ2-7	.	TRBV25-1	CASTGVGGAHEQYF	TGTGCCAGCACGGGGGTTGGGGGGGCCCACGAGCAGTACTTC
.	TRBJ2-7	.	TRBV18	CASSPQWPSEQYF	TGTGCCAGCTCACCACAGTGGCCTAGCGAGCAGTACTTC
TRBD1	TRBJ1-5	.	TRBV18	CASSLSTGPFDQPQHF	TGTGCCAGCTCACTTTCGACAGGGCCGTTCGATCAGCCCCAGCATTTT
.	TRBJ1-5	.	TRBV27	CASSLATGLPGTTIF	TGTGCCAGCAGTTTAGCGACAGGCCTCCCAGGGACGACTATTTTT
.	TRBJ2-7	.	TRBV27	CASSLGASYEQYF	TGTGCCAGCAGTTTAGGAGCCTCCTACGAGCAGTACTTC
.	TRBJ1-4	.	TRBV20-1	CSARRGGKLFF	TGCAGTGCTAGACGGGGTGGCAAACTGTTTTTT
TRBD1	TRBJ1-1	.	TRBV6-1	CATQDRGITEAFF	TGTGCCACCCAGGACAGGGGGATAACTGAAGCTTTCTTT
.	TRBJ1-2	.	TRBV6-1	CASSSLHPWGYTF	TGTGCCAGCAGTTCCTTACATCCGTGGGGCTACACCTTC
.	TRBJ2-7	few	TRBV6-1	CASSDLYEQYF	TGTGCCAGCAGTGACCTCTACGAGCAGTACTTC
.	TRBJ2-3	.	TRBV6-1	CASRISRDTQYF	TGTGCCAGCAGAATTTCTCGAGATACGCAGTATTTT
.	TRBJ2-1	.	TRBV7-9	CASSLTGMSNEQFF	TGTGCCAGCAGCTTGACCGGGATGAGTAATGAGCAGTTCTTC
TRBD2	TRBJ2-1	.	TRBV25-1	CASSGRPNNEQFF	TGTGCCAGCAGCGGGAGGCCCAACAATGAGCAGTTCTTC
TRBD1	TRBJ2-7	.	TRBV5-1	CASSSPLGQGAYEQYF	TGCGCCAGCAGCTCGCCTCTTGGACAGGGGGCTTACGAGCAGTACTTC
.	TRBJ2-2	.	TRBV4-1	CASRPLARRTGELFF	TGCGCCAGCAGGCCATTAGCGCGCAGAACCGGGGAGCTGTTTTTT
.	TRBJ1-5	once	TRBV10-3	CAISVSGLSNQPQHF	TGTGCCATCAGTGTTTCAGGGTTAAGCAATCAGCCCCAGCATTTT
.	TRBJ1-2	few	TRBV9	CASSANKVDSSLYGYTF	TGTGCCAGCAGCGCCAACAAGGTAGACAGTTCCCTCTATGGCTACACCTTC
TRBD2	TRBJ2-3	few	TRBV28	CASSMTSGTTDTQYF	TGTGCCAGCAGCATGACTAGCGGGACTACAGATACGCAGTATTTT
TRBD2	TRBJ2-1	.	TRBV6-1	CASSEWTSGEGYNEQFF	TGTGCCAGCAGTGAATGGACTAGCGGGGAGGGGTACAATGAGCAGTTCTTC
.	TRBJ2-6	.	TRBV7-9	CASSLSLGANVLTF	TGTGCCAGCAGCTTATCTCTTGGGGCCAACGTCCTGACTTTC
.	TRBJ1-1	.	TRBV5-4	CASSPRGGGSNTEAFF	TGTGCCAGCAGCCCAAGGGGGGGAGGGTCGAACACTGAAGCTTTCTTT
TRBD2	TRBJ2-3	.	TRBV5-1	CASSLKTGGSGTDTQYF	TGCGCCAGCAGCTTGAAAACGGGAGGATCCGGCACAGATACGCAGTATTTT
TRBD1	TRBJ1-2	.	TRBV4-2	CASSQAGTGASMGYTF	TGTGCCAGCAGCCAAGCTGGGACAGGCGCCTCTATGGGCTACACCTTC
.	TRBJ2-2	.	TRBV4-3	CASSQEEANTGELFF	TGCGCCAGCAGCCAAGAGGAGGCAAACACCGGGGAGCTGTTTTTT
TRBD2	TRBJ2-2	.	TRBV7-7	CASSPLAGGVTGELFF	TGTGCCAGCAGCCCACTAGCGGGGGGGGTCACCGGGGAGCTGTTTTTT
TRBD1	TRBJ2-1	.	TRBV15	CATSRDLGTGLVNEQFF	TGTGCCACCAGCAGAGACCTGGGGACAGGGCTAGTCAATGAGCAGTTCTTC
.	TRBJ2-1	.	TRBV7-3	CASSLRGGEGDLDNEQFF	TGTGCCAGCAGCTTAAGAGGCGGGGAGGGGGATCTGGACAATGAGCAGTTCTTC
TRBD1	TRBJ2-7	.	TRBV9	CASSAGTGSSYEQYF	TGTGCCAGCAGCGCCGGGACAGGGAGCTCCTACGAGCAGTACTTC
TRBD1	TRBJ1-2	.	TRBV10-3	CAISDSTGGYGYTF	TGTGCCATCAGTGATTCGACAGGGGGCTATGGCTACACCTTC
TRBD1	TRBJ1-6	once	TRBV19	CASSVDRDNSPLHF	TGTGCCAGTAGTGTCGACAGGGATAATTCACCCCTCCACTTT
.	TRBJ2-7	.	TRBV28	CASASVLVYEQYF	TGTGCCAGCGCCTCTGTACTTGTTTACGAGCAGTACTTC